Listed below are T cell receptor beta chains from one sample, sequenced in a study of T cells after yellow fever vaccination. TCRdb re-called the 5' RACE reads with MiXCR, one entry per CDR3 protein. The repertoire consists of about 330,000 distinct CDR3 sequences, with around 6.8% occurring once and the leading ten covering about a sixth. The material sequenced was PBMCs, taken roughly 47 days after the first yellow fever vaccination. All receptors come from a man between 18 and 29 years old who received the YFV17D yellow fever vaccine. CDR3s include the opening cysteine and the closing phenylalanine or tryptophan.

v_call: TRBV6-1; j_call: TRBJ2-3; cdr3_aa: CASSEGVGYRSTDTQYF
v_call: TRBV24-1; j_call: TRBJ2-3; cdr3_aa: CATSDRTGLTDTQYF
v_call: TRBV3-1; j_call: TRBJ1-2; cdr3_aa: CASSQSVRGGYTF
v_call: TRBV4-1; j_call: TRBJ2-4; cdr3_aa: CASSQDIGRGPAKNIQYF
v_call: TRBV5-1; j_call: TRBJ2-3; cdr3_aa: CASSLGQRGDTQYF
v_call: TRBV7-2; j_call: TRBJ2-1; cdr3_aa: CASSLVAGNEQFF
v_call: TRBV10-3; j_call: TRBJ2-5; cdr3_aa: CAISELDSTPTQYF
v_call: TRBV19; j_call: TRBJ2-1; cdr3_aa: CASSPNRVSYNEQFF
v_call: TRBV10-3; j_call: TRBJ2-6; cdr3_aa: CATDSGANVLTF
v_call: TRBV6-5; j_call: TRBJ1-4; cdr3_aa: CASSYSTSGGSWEKLFF
v_call: TRBV10-3; j_call: TRBJ1-1; cdr3_aa: CAISPRRINTEAFF
v_call: TRBV12-3/TRBV12-4; j_call: TRBJ1-2; cdr3_aa: CASSGHRGQGYTF
v_call: TRBV7-9; j_call: TRBJ2-7; cdr3_aa: CASSFNPRTGSTYEQYF
v_call: TRBV9; j_call: TRBJ1-5; cdr3_aa: CASSVVRGANQPQHF
v_call: TRBV4-3; j_call: TRBJ1-1; cdr3_aa: CASSQGQGRLTFF